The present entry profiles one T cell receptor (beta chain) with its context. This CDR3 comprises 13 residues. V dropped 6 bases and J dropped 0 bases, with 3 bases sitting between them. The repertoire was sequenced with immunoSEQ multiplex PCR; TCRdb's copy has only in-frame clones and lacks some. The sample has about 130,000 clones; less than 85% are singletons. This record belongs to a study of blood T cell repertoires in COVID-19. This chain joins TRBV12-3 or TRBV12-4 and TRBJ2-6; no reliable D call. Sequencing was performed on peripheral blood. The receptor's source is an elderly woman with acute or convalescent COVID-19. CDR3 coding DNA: TGTGCCAGCAGCTCCTCTGGGGCCAACGTCCTGACTTTC. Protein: CASSSSGANVLTF.